The 32 T cell receptor beta chains listed next were all sequenced from one sample in a study of shared clonotypes between healthy human individuals. The assay was immunoSEQ multiplex PCR, and TCRdb's table has in-frame clones only and misses some. Among roughly 2 million clones listed, roughly 95% were seen once. Sequenced material: naive CD4+ T cells sorted from blood. The subset denotes: CD45RA+ positively selected. Source of these receptors: a man aged 18 to 29 in good health.

J is TRBJ1-2 and V is TRBV27, with a possible D match to TRBD1 (5 bases). Germline V gene lookup returns CDR1 MNHEY and CDR2 SMNVEV (reference sequence). This CDR3 has 13 residues. V lost 5 bases to trimming and J lost 8 bases, with 15 bases between them. CDR3 protein: CASSPPGERGYTF. The CDR3 DNA reads TGTGCCAGCAGTCCCCCGGGGGAGAGGGGCTACACCTTC.

The chain recombines TRBV4-3 with TRBJ2-7, with D tentatively TRBD1 (6 bases). Trimming pared 0 bases from V and 9 bases from J, leaving 18 bases between. The germline V gene has CDR1 LGHNA and CDR2 YSLEER. The CDR3 spans 15 residues. CDR3 nucleotide sequence: TGCGCCAGCAGCCAAGAAAGAACAGGGTCAAAGGGGCAGTACTTC. Translation: CASSQERTGSKGQYF.

The J gene is TRBJ1-2, the V gene TRBV30, with TRBD1 matching over 9 bases. CDR1 and CDR2 from the germline V gene are GTSNPN and SVGIG (reference sequence). The CDR3 is 14 residues long. The junction had 5 bases not matched to a gene; V was cut back by 2 bases and J by 4 bases. In DNA, the CDR3 is TGTGCCTGGAGTTGGGACAGGGCCTTCTATGGCTACACCTTC. This codes for CAWSWDRAFYGYTF.

This chain connects TRBV5-1 to TRBJ2-5, with 9 bases aligning to TRBD1. The J segment lost 5 bases and the V segment lost 4 bases, leaving 12 bases of the junction unmatched. CDR1 is SGHRS and CDR2 is YFSETQ in the germline V gene. The CDR3 spans 16 residues. This CDR3 is CASSLLGQGRLETQYF. Written as DNA, the CDR3 is TGCGCCAGCAGCCTGCTAGGACAGGGGAGGTTGGAGACCCAGTACTTC.

The chain is built from TRBV30 and TRBJ2-3; D unresolved. The germline V gene has CDR1 GTSNPN and CDR2 SVGIG (reference sequence). Trimming took 2 bases from V and 2 from J, leaving 8 bases between them. The CDR3 sequence is 13 residues long. CDR3: CAWSRLATDTQYF. The CDR3 nucleotides read TGTGCCTGGAGTAGACTTGCCACAGATACGCAGTATTTT.

The J gene is TRBJ2-5, the V gene TRBV20-1; D is uncertain. The V end lost 7 bases, the J end lost 5 bases, and 11 bases lay between the germline ends. Germline V gene lookup returns CDR1 DFQATT and CDR2 SNEGSKA (reference sequence). The CDR3 contains 11 residues. The DNA of the CDR3 is TGCAGTGTCCTGAACGGGGAGACCCAGTACTTC. It translates to CSVLNGETQYF.

As regards this clone: This specimen includes other DNA sequences encoding the same CDR3. The V gene is TRBV6-5, the J gene TRBJ1-2, with 7 bases identical to TRBD1. V shed 6 bases, J shed 3 bases, and the junction held 4 bases outside the gene matches. This CDR3 comprises 13 residues. Germline CDR1 MNHEY, CDR2 SVGAGI. CDR3 amino acids: CASRQGLDYGYTF. Written as DNA, the CDR3 is TGTGCCAGCAGACAGGGGCTAGACTATGGCTACACCTTC.

As regards this clone: The junction differs from germline at one of its ends, possibly a read error. The rearrangement uses TRBV27 and TRBJ2-6; D might be TRBD2 (6 bases). The length of the CDR3 is 17 residues. Per the germline V gene, CDR1 is MNHEY and CDR2 is SMNVEV (reference sequence). CDR3 sequence reads: CASSTPEGNSGANALTF. In nucleotides, the CDR3 is TGTGCCAGCAGTACTCCGGAGGGGAACTCTGGGGCCAACGCCCTGACTTTC.

The V and J genes are TRBV6-5 and TRBJ2-7; D is possibly TRBD2 (6 bases). The CDR3 extends over 13 amino acids. Germline V gives CDR1 MNHEY, CDR2 SVGAGI. Trimming left V 6 bases short and J 1 base short, with 10 bases between. The CDR3 DNA follows: TGTGCCAGCAGCCAGGGACTTTCCTACGAGCAGTACTTC. It specifies CASSQGLSYEQYF.

This sequence joins TRBV18 and TRBJ1-4; D is unclear. The CDR3 covers 16 residues. Trimming took off 2 bases at V and 10 bases at J, with 20 bases between the two ends. Germline V gene sequence: CDR1 KGHSH, CDR2 LQKENI. CDR3 sequence (DNA): TGTGCCAGCTCACCAGGCTACCGGAGTGGCGGAGGAAAACTGTTTTTT. The encoded protein is CASSPGYRSGGGKLFF.

This clone appeared many times. The rearrangement uses TRBV28 and TRBJ2-1; D gene uncertain. The CDR3 loop spans 14 amino acids. The germline V gene has CDR1 MDHEN and CDR2 SYDVKM. Trimming cost V 6 bases and J 8 bases, with 17 bases left between them. CDR3 region: CASRLPHGIDEQFF. In nucleotides, the CDR3 is TGTGCCAGCAGACTCCCCCATGGTATAGATGAGCAGTTCTTC. The full variable domain, its missing parts supplied by reference TRBV28 and TRBJ2-1, is DVKVTQSSRYLVKRTGEKVFLECVQDMDHENMFWYRQDPGLGLRLIYFSYDVKMKEKGDIPEGYSVSREKKERFSLILESASTNQTSMYLCASRLPHGIDEQFFGPGTRLTVL.

Comments on this clone: The sample holds other DNA sequences that translate to the same CDR3. The DNA for the CDR3 is TGTGCCAGCTCACCCCTGAGAGGTATGAACACTGAAGCTTTCTTT. It encodes CASSPLRGMNTEAFF. The rearrangement links TRBV18 to TRBJ1-1; D is ambiguous. CDR3 length equals 15 residues. The germline V and J ends were trimmed by 3 bases and 0 bases, with 11 bases remaining between them. CDR1 and CDR2 (germline): KGHSH, LQKENI.

Concerning this clone: Distinct nucleotide sequences in the sample also encode this CDR3. The chain recombines TRBV27 with TRBJ1-2, with D perhaps matching TRBD1 (5 bases). V was clipped by 5 bases and J by 5 bases, with 12 bases between them. The CDR3 runs to 13 residues. CDR1 and CDR2 from the germline V gene are MNHEY and SMNVEV (reference sequence). The CDR3 coding sequence is TGTGCCAGCAGTCAACGTGGGGGGTATGGCTACACCTTC. It is translated as CASSQRGGYGYTF.

The gene calls are TRBV6-5 and TRBJ2-7; 10 bases align to TRBD1. Trimming removed 8 bases from V and 4 bases from J; junction bases left unmatched: 8. Germline V lookup: CDR1 MNHEY, CDR2 SVGAGI. The CDR3 runs 14 residues. The CDR3 DNA reads TGTGCCAGCCCATCACGGGACAGGGGTTACGAGCAGTACTTC. Translated, it gives CASPSRDRGYEQYF.

The chain combines TRBV19 with TRBJ2-7; D unresolved. V shed 1 base and J shed 2 bases, with 12 bases lying between them. The CDR3 contains 15 residues. Germline V gives CDR1 LNHDA, CDR2 SQIVND (reference sequence). The CDR3 sequence: CASSIGQYGTYEQYF. As DNA, the CDR3 is TGTGCCAGTAGTATAGGTCAGTACGGAACCTACGAGCAGTACTTC.

This chain joins TRBV6-6 and TRBJ1-2, with no clear D. This CDR3 spans 14 amino acids. CDR1 is MNHNY and CDR2 is SVGAGI in the germline V gene (reference sequence). Trimming cost V 4 bases and J 0 bases, with 9 bases left between them. CDR3: CASSSSLANYGYTF. CDR3 DNA sequence: TGTGCCAGCAGTTCCAGTTTAGCTAACTATGGCTACACCTTC.

The genes are TRBV27 and TRBJ2-3; 9 nucleotides agree with TRBD2. V lost 5 bases to trimming and J lost 0 bases; unmatched junction nucleotides: 15. This CDR3 spans 19 amino acids. CDR1 and CDR2 from the germline V gene are MNHEY and SMNVEV (reference sequence). In nucleotides, the CDR3 is TGTGCCAGCAGTAGAAGGTTGCGGCGGGAGGGCCCCAGCACAGATACGCAGTATTTT. Translating it yields CASSRRLRREGPSTDTQYF.

The V and J genes are TRBV29-1 and TRBJ2-1; 8 nucleotides agree with TRBD1. With V trimmed by 7 bases and J by 3 bases, 20 bases remained unmatched. Per germline, CDR1 SQVTM and CDR2 ANQGSEA. The CDR3 length is 18 residues. In nucleotides, the CDR3 is TGCAGCGCCAGGGGGCGCAGGGCTCTCTCTCTAATCTACAATGAGCAGTTCTTC. It is translated as CSARGRRALSLIYNEQFF.

The chain recombines TRBV6-5 with TRBJ2-3; 7 bases align to TRBD2. CDR3 length: 12 residues. V lost 4 bases and J lost 11; bases outside the gene matches: 6. Germline values: CDR1 MNHEY, CDR2 SVGAGI. CDR3 amino acids: CASSWKGGRQYF. The CDR3 DNA follows: TGTGCCAGCAGTTGGAAGGGAGGGAGGCAGTATTTT.

The rearrangement links TRBV6-5 to TRBJ1-6; 7 nucleotides align to TRBD1. The CDR3 consists of 15 residues. The V gene's germline CDR1 is MNHEY and CDR2 SVGAGI. V was clipped by 2 bases and J by 6 bases; unmatched bases: 4. The CDR3 nucleotides read TGTGCCAGCAGTTACGAGGGACAGTTTAATTCACCCCTCCACTTT. As protein: CASSYEGQFNSPLHF.

CDR3 coding DNA: TGTGCCAGCAGCTCAAATACAGGGGCCGAGACCCAGTACTTC. As protein: CASSSNTGAETQYF. The chain is built from TRBV7-9 and TRBJ2-5; 7 bases match TRBD1. The CDR3 is 14 residues long. With 4 bases clipped from V and 5 bases from J, the junction kept 7 bases outside the gene matches. The germline V gene encodes CDR1 SEHNR and CDR2 FQNEAQ (reference sequence).

The CDR3 DNA reads TGTGCCAGCAGCCCTAGCGGGAGGAAGGGTGTTGAGCAGTTCTTC. This sequence encodes CASSPSGRKGVEQFF. This chain uses TRBV7-2 with TRBJ2-1; 11 positions agree with TRBD2. Germline V gene lookup returns CDR1 SGHTA and CDR2 FQGNSA. Unmatched junction bases numbered 9, after V lost 5 bases and J lost 9 bases. The CDR3 runs to 15 residues.

To note about this clone: The germline gene is not matched at one end of the junction; a read error may be the cause. The V call is TRBV5-4, the J call TRBJ1-2; 9 bases line up with TRBD1. CDR1 is SGHNT, CDR2 YYREEE, per germline (reference sequence). This CDR3 is 12 amino acids long. As DNA, the CDR3 is TGTGCCTGGGGACAGGGCTACTATGGCTACGCCTTC. Translating it yields CAWGQGYYGYAF.

This clone was observed once. This may be a read error, as it is one base from a much larger clone. Other DNA sequences in this sample translate to the same CDR3. V and J are TRBV7-9 and TRBJ1-1; D unresolved. The V gene lost 1 base and the J gene lost 0 bases, with 3 bases spanning the gap. This CDR3 has 13 amino acids. Germline values: CDR1 SEHNR, CDR2 FQNEAQ (reference sequence). The CDR3 DNA follows: TGTGCCAGCAGCTTAGAAATGAACACTGAAGCTTTCTTT. It is translated as CASSLEMNTEAFF.

In DNA form, the CDR3 reads TGTGCCATCGCTAGCGGGGCAGGGGGAGAGACCCAGTACTTC. It is translated as CAIASGAGGETQYF. The V call is TRBV10-3, the J call TRBJ2-5, with TRBD2 identical over 9 bases. The CDR3 is made up of 14 amino acids. V dropped 8 bases and J dropped 4; count of bases not matched to a gene: 8. Germline CDR1 is ENHRY and CDR2 is SYGVKD.

The V gene is TRBV5-1, the J gene TRBJ1-5; TRBD1 is a possible D gene (5 bases). This CDR3 spans 15 amino acids. V was trimmed by 1 base and J by 2 bases, leaving 10 bases between them. Germline CDR1 reads SGHRS; CDR2 reads YFSETQ. CDR3 in amino acids: CASSLLGEGNQPQHF. In nucleotides, the CDR3 is TGCGCCAGCAGCTTGTTAGGGGAGGGCAATCAGCCCCAGCATTTT. Full variable domain (remainder filled in from reference TRBV5-1 and TRBJ1-5): KAGVTQTPRYLIKTRGQQVTLSCSPISGHRSVSWYQQTPGQGLQFLFEYFSETQRNKGNFPGRFSGRQFSNSRSEMNVSTLELGDSALYLCASSLLGEGNQPQHFGDGTRLSIL.

The V gene is TRBV5-5, the J gene TRBJ1-4, with D hard to call. This CDR3 spans 15 amino acids. Germline CDR1 is SGHKS and CDR2 is YYEKEE (reference sequence). V was shortened by 4 bases and J by 5 bases, with 15 bases between the two germline ends. In DNA, the CDR3 is TGTGCCAGCAGCCCCGCCAACAGAGGGAATGAAAAACTGTTTTTT. Translated: CASSPANRGNEKLFF.

The rearrangement joins TRBV2 to TRBJ1-1, with 7 positions matching TRBD1. This CDR3 has 15 residues. With V trimmed by 0 bases and J by 0 bases, 1 base remained unmatched. Germline assignment: CDR1 SNHLY and CDR2 FYNNEI. The CDR3 DNA sequence: TGTGCCAGCAGTGAAGCACAGGGGCTGAACACTGAAGCTTTCTTT. Translation gives CASSEAQGLNTEAFF.

This chain joins TRBV7-2 and TRBJ2-1; D not certain. The CDR3 is 13 residues long. V was pared by 3 bases and J by 7 bases, with 10 bases between. Germline values: CDR1 SGHTA, CDR2 FQGNSA. CDR3 sequence reads: CASSFSRVNEQFF. The CDR3, as DNA: TGTGCCAGCAGCTTTTCTCGGGTGAATGAGCAGTTCTTC.

This chain connects TRBV27 to TRBJ1-2, with D possibly TRBD1 on 6 matching bases. The V end lost 8 bases, the J end lost 5 bases, and 15 bases lay between the germline ends. Germline V CDR1 and CDR2: MNHEY, SMNVEV (reference sequence). CDR3 length equals 13 residues. CDR3 sequence (DNA): TGTGCCAGCTCGGGGGGGCTCGGGTATGGCTACACCTTC. Its translation: CASSGGLGYGYTF.

V usage is TRBV7-2 and J usage is TRBJ1-5, with D unresolved. CDR1 is SGHTA and CDR2 is FQGNSA in the germline V gene. The V and J ends lost 5 bases and 6 bases respectively, with 11 bases between them. This CDR3 comprises 13 residues. The CDR3 loop reads CASSPIGVQPQHF. For the CDR3, the DNA is TGTGCCAGCAGCCCTATCGGGGTTCAGCCCCAGCATTTT.

V and J are TRBV10-3 and TRBJ2-7; D may be TRBD1 or TRBD2 (5 bases each). Germline V CDR1 and CDR2: ENHRY, SYGVKD. This CDR3 is 14 amino acids long. V lost 6 bases and J 3 bases, leaving 15 bases between the germline ends. The CDR3 sequence is CAISPGRRDYEQYF. The CDR3 bases are TGTGCCATCAGCCCGGGACGAAGGGACTACGAGCAGTACTTC.